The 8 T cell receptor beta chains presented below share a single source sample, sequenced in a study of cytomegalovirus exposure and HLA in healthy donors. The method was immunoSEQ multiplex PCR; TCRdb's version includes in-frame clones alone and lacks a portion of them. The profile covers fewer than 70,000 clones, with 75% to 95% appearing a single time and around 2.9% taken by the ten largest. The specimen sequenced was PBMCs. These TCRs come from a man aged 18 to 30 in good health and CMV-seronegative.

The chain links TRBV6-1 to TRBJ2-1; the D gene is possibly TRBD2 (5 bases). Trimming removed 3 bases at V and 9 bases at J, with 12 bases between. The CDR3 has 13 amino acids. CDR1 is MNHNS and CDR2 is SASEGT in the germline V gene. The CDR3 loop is CASSDRGSAEQFF. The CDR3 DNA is TGTGCCAGCAGTGATCGGGGTTCGGCTGAGCAGTTCTTC.

The CDR3, as DNA: TGCGCCAGCAGCTTGGGAGGAGGAGGGTATGAGCAGTTCTTC. Translated: CASSLGGGGYEQFF. The V gene is TRBV5-1, the J gene TRBJ2-1; tentative D call: TRBD2 (6 bases). Looked up from germline, CDR1 is SGHRS and CDR2 is YFSETQ. Trimming removed 0 bases from V and 8 bases from J, with 12 bases in between. This CDR3 comprises 14 residues.

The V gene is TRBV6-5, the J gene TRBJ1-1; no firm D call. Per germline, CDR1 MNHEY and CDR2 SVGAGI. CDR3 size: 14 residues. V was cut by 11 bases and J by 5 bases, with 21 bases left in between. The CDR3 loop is CASAPAQRGTEAFF. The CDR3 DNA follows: TGTGCCTCCGCTCCGGCTCAACGAGGGACTGAAGCTTTCTTT.

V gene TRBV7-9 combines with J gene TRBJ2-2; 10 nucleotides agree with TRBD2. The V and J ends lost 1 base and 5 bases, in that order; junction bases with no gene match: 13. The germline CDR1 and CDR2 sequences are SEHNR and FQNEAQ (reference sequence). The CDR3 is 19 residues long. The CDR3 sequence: CASSLDAWLAGDLTGELFF. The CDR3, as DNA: TGTGCCAGCAGCTTAGACGCATGGCTAGCGGGAGATTTAACCGGGGAGCTGTTTTTT.

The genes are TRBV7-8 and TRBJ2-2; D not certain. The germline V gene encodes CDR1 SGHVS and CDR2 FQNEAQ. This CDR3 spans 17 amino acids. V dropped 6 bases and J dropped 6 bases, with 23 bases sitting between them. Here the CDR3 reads CASRNLPGSSLAGELFF. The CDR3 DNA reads TGTGCCAGCAGGAATCTCCCCGGGTCCTCTTTAGCCGGGGAGCTGTTTTTT. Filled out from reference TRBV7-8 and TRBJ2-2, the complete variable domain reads GAGVSQSPRYKVAKRGQDVALRCDPISGHVSLFWYQQALGQGPEFLTYFQNEAQLDKSGLPSDRFFAERPEGSVSTLKIQRTQQEDSAVYLCASRNLPGSSLAGELFFGEGSRLTVL.

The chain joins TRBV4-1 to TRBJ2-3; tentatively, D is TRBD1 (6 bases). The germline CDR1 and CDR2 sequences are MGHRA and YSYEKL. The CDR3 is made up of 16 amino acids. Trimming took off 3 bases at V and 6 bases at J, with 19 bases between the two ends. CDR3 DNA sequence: TGCGCCAGCAGCCAGGGCTCCAGGGCCCAGGGGGATACGCAGTATTTT. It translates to CASSQGSRAQGDTQYF.

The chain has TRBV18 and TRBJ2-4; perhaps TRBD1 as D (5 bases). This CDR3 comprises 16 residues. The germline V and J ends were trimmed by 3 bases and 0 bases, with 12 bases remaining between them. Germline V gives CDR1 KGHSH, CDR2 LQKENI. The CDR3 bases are TGTGCCAGCTCACCTAGGACAAACCTAGCCAAAAACATTCAGTACTTC. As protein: CASSPRTNLAKNIQYF.

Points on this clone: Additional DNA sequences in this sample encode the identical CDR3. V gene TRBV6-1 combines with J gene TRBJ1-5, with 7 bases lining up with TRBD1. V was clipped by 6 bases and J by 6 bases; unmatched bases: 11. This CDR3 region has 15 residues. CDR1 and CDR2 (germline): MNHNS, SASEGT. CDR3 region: CASRATGAHGQPQHF. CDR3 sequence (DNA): TGTGCCAGCAGGGCCACAGGGGCACACGGTCAGCCCCAGCATTTT.